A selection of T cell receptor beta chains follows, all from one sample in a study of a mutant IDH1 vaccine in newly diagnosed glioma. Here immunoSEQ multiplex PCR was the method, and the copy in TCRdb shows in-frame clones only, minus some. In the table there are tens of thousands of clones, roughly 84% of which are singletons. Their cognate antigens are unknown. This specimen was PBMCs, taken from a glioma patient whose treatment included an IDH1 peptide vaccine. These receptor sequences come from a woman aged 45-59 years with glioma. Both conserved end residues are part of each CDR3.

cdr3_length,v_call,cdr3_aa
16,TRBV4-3,CASSQDADSGANVLTF
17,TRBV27,CASSRFSLTDSNQPQHF
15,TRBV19,CASNPDRAAGNTIYF
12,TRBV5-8,CVGGAFINEQFF
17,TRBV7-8,CASSLGGYGTGNTEAFF
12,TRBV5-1,CASSSQGEKLFF
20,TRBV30,CAWRPPGLGGSKSSTDTQYF
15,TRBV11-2,CASSLVGISRNTIYF
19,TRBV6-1,CASSVEWDRGRYSNQPQHF
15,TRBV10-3,CAISDLGGGNTEAFF
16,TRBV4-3,CASSHPPGGVNTEAFF
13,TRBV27,CASGGQDNYGYTF
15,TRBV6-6,CASSPGPFQLYGYTF
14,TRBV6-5,CASSYREGTGELFF
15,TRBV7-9,CASSLAIAGPYEQYF